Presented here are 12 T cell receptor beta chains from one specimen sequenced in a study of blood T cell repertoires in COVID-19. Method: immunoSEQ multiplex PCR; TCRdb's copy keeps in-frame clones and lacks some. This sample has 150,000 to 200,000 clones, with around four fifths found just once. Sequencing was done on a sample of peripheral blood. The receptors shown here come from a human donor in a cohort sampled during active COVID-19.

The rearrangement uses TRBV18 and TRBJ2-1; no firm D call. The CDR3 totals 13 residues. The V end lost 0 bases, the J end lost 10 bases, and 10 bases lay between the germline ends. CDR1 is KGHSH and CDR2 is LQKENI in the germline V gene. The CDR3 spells CASSPPSQTEQFF. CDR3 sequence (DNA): TGTGCCAGCTCACCACCTTCACAGACCGAGCAGTTCTTC.

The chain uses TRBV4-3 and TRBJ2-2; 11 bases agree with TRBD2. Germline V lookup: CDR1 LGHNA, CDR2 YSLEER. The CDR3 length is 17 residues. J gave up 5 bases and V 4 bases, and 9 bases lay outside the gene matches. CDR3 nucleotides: TGCGCCAGCAGCCTCCTAGCGGGGGGCTCAGGGACCGGGGAGCTGTTTTTT. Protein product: CASSLLAGGSGTGELFF.

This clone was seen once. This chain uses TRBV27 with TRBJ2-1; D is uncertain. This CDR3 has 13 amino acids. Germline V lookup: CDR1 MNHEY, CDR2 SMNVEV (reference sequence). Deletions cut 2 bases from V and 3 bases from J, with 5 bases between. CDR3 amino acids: CASSLVSYNEQFF. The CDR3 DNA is TGTGCCAGCAGTTTAGTCAGCTACAATGAGCAGTTCTTC.

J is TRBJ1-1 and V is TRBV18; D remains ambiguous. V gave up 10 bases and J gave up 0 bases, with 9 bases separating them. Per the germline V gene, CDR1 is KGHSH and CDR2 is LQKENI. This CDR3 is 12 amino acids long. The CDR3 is CANSRLNTEAFF. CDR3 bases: TGTGCCAACTCCAGGTTGAACACTGAAGCTTTCTTT.

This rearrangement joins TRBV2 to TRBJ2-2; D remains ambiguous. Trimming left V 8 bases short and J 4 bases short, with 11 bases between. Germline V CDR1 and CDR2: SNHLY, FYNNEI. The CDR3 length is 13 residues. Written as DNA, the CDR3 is TGTGCCAGCTGTTGGCAGTTCACCGGGGAGCTGTTTTTT. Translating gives CASCWQFTGELFF.

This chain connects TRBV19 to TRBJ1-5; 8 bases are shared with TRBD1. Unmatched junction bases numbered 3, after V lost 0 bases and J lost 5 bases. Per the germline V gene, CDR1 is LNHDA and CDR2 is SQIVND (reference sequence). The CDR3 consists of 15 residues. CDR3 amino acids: CASSIEDREYQPQHF. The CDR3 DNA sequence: TGTGCCAGTAGTATAGAGGACAGGGAGTATCAGCCCCAGCATTTT.

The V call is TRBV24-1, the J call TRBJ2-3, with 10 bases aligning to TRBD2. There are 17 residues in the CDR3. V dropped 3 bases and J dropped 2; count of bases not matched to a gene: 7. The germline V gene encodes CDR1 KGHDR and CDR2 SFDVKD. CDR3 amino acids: CATSDRELAGLTDTQYF. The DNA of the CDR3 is TGTGCCACCAGTGATAGGGAACTAGCGGGGCTCACAGATACGCAGTATTTT.

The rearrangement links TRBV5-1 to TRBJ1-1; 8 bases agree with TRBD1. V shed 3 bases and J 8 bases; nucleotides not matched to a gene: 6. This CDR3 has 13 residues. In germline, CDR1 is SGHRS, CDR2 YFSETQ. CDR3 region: CASSSPGQVEAFF. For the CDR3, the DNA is TGCGCCAGCAGCTCCCCGGGACAGGTCGAAGCTTTCTTT.

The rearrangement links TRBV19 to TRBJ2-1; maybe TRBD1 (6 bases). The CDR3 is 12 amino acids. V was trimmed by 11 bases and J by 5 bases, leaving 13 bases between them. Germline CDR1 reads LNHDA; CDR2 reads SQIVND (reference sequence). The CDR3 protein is CAAAGVNNEQFF. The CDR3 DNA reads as TGTGCCGCCGCAGGGGTCAACAATGAGCAGTTCTTC.

Written as DNA, the CDR3 is TGTGCCAGCAGCCTCACCTCGGGACTAGCGGGAGGGCCCCCATACGAGCAGTACTTC. This translates into CASSLTSGLAGGPPYEQYF. This chain joins TRBV7-2 and TRBJ2-7; TRBD2 aligns across 16 bases. With V trimmed by 5 bases and J by 4 bases, 14 bases remained unmatched. CDR1 is SGHTA, CDR2 FQGNSA, per germline. This CDR3 region has 19 residues.

This CDR3 is CASSTVNYGYTF. The CDR3 DNA sequence: TGTGCCAGCAGCACGGTCAACTATGGCTACACCTTC. The genes are TRBV14 and TRBJ1-2; D is unresolved. Germline V gene lookup returns CDR1 SGHDN and CDR2 FVKESK. This CDR3 comprises 12 residues. Trimming pared 5 bases from V and 2 bases from J, leaving 6 bases between.

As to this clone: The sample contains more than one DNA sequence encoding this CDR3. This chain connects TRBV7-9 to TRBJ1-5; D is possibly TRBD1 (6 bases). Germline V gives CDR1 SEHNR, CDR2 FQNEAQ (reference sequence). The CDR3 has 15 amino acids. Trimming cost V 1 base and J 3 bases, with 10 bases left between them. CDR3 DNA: TGTGCCAGCAGCTTAGACGGACAGTACAATCAGCCCCAGCATTTT. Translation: CASSLDGQYNQPQHF.